The 12 T cell receptor beta chains given below trace back to one sample, sequenced in a study of T cell clonality in common variable immunodeficiency. TCRdb keeps only in-frame clones here, not all; method: immunoSEQ multiplex PCR. The sample has about 59,000 clones, none seen only once; the top ten hold about 0.8%. The sequenced material came from peripheral blood mononuclear cells. These receptors came from a person aged 18 to 75 in good health.

The sample holds many counts of this clone. CDR3 DNA (partial): TGTGCCTGGACGTCTATCACCGGGGAG. It codes for CAWTSITGE. Given in full, the CDR3 is CAWTSITGELFF. The chain couples TRBV30 to TRBJ2-2; D unresolved. The read stops 3 residues short of the end of the CDR3; the missing end is completed from the germline J gene. With 4 bases removed from V and 4 bases from J, the gap between germline ends came to 7 bases. CDR1 and CDR2 (germline): GTSNPN, SVGIG (reference sequence). The CDR3 is 12 residues long.

A word on this clone: Read sequence stops 3 residues before the CDR3 end, and the germline J gene provides the missing end. The chain recombines TRBV19 with TRBJ2-3; TRBD1 agrees at 8 bases. After removal of 3 bases from V and 1 base from J, the junction contained 6 bases not matched to a gene. Germline V CDR1 and CDR2: LNHDA, SQIVND (reference sequence). CDR3 length: 16 amino acids. CDR3 amino acids: CASSISAGGGTDTQYF. Partial CDR3 DNA: TGTGCCAGTAGTATTTCGGCAGGGGGCGGCACAGATACG.

This clone was counted at least ten times. The DNA ends 3 residues before the CDR3 does, and the rest of the CDR3 is filled in from the germline J gene. The V and J genes are TRBV20-1 and TRBJ2-2, with 9 nucleotides matching TRBD1. The length of the CDR3 is 15 residues. The J segment lost 6 bases and the V segment lost 5 bases, leaving 10 bases of the junction unmatched. Germline V CDR1 and CDR2: DFQATT, SNEGSKA (reference sequence). The chain's CDR3 is CSAPKGTGSSGELFF. The sequenced part of the CDR3 DNA is TGCAGTGCTCCCAAAGGGACAGGGAGTTCCGGGGAG.

This clone appeared a few times. The CDR3 goes on 3 residues after the read ends, and that part is filled in from the germline J gene. The chain has TRBV20-1 and TRBJ2-1; D not certain. Deletions cut 3 bases from V and 3 bases from J, with 12 bases between. Per the germline V gene, CDR1 is DFQATT and CDR2 is SNEGSKA (reference sequence). The CDR3 loop spans 14 amino acids. CDR3 sequence reads: CSASLSAGYNEQFF. The sequenced CDR3 bases are TGCAGTGCTAGTCTTTCGGCAGGCTACAATGAG.

This clone turned up a few times. The read comes to an end 3 residues before the CDR3 does, leaving the germline J gene to fill in the end. The V call is TRBV6-1, the J call TRBJ1-4; D may be TRBD1 (5 bases). CDR3 length: 15 amino acids. CDR1 and CDR2 from the germline V gene are MNHNS and SASEGT. The CDR3 bases that were read are TGTGCCAGCAGTGACGACCCCTCTGGGGCCAACGTA. As protein: CASSDDPSGANV. The full CDR3 protein is CASSDDPSGANVLFF.

This clone was seen many times. Read data end 3 residues before the CDR3 end; the end is taken from the germline J gene. The chain carries TRBV6-2 or TRBV6-3 and TRBJ1-2; perhaps TRBD1 as D (6 bases). The CDR3 sequence is 15 residues long. V lost 5 bases, J lost 1 base, and 14 bases lay in between. The germline CDR1 and CDR2 sequences are MNHEY and SVGEGT. Incomplete CDR3 DNA: TGTGCCAGCAGTCGACCCGGACAGAGTAACTATGGC. The encoded protein is CASSRPGQSNYG. The complete CDR3 protein is CASSRPGQSNYGYTF.

This clone appeared many times. The read finishes 3 residues shy of the CDR3 end, and the germline J gene is used to complete it. The chain uses TRBV7-9 and TRBJ1-1; D gene unclear. Per germline, CDR1 SEHNR and CDR2 FQNEAQ (reference sequence). V dropped 4 bases and J dropped 1 base, with 10 bases sitting between them. The CDR3 covers 14 residues. The part of the CDR3 DNA that was read is TGTGCCAGCAGCTCAAGCAACGGGAACACTGAA. It codes for CASSSSNGNTE. The full CDR3 protein reads CASSSSNGNTEAFF.

This clone was counted ten times or more. The read ends 3 residues early relative to the CDR3; the germline J gene fills the gap. The rearrangement joins TRBV20-1 to TRBJ2-3; 13 bases match TRBD2. The germline CDR1 and CDR2 sequences are DFQATT and SNEGSKA (reference sequence). The CDR3 has 14 amino acids. The part of the CDR3 DNA that was read is TGCAGTGCTAGATCACTAGCGGGGGGGGAGACG. It is translated as CSARSLAGGET. The full CDR3 protein is CSARSLAGGETQYF.

This clone has a count of ten or more. The CDR3 DNA, read in part, is TGTGCCAGCAGCTTTTCCCCCGGGACAGGGAACATT. Its protein product is CASSFSPGTGNI. The full CDR3 reads CASSFSPGTGNIQYF. The genes are TRBV7-2 and TRBJ2-4; 9 bases are a match to TRBD1. With the read ending 3 residues before the CDR3 end, the germline J gene is used to fill in that end. Germline trimming cut 3 bases from V and 7 bases from J; bases unmatched to any gene: 7. Germline V CDR1 and CDR2: SGHTA, FQGNSA. The CDR3 sequence is 15 residues long. The variable domain in full, completed from reference TRBV7-2 and TRBJ2-4, reads GAGVSQSPSNKVTEKGKDVELRCDPISGHTALYWYRQSLGQGLEFLIYFQGNSAPDKSGLPSDRFSAERTGGSVSTLTIQRTQQEDSAVYLCASSFSPGTGNIQYFGAGTRLSVL.

This clone has a count of ten or more. Read data end 3 residues before the CDR3 end; the end is taken from the germline J gene. The genes are TRBV20-1 and TRBJ1-2, with D unclear. CDR1 and CDR2 (germline): DFQATT, SNEGSKA (reference sequence). The CDR3 is 14 amino acids. V lost 4 bases and J lost 2, with 14 bases in between. The CDR3 loop reads CSAKEYPGNYGYTF. Partial CDR3 DNA: TGCAGTGCTAAGGAGTACCCAGGAAACTATGGC.

This clone has ten or more counts. From the germline J gene comes the end of the CDR3, since the read stops 3 residues before it. The J gene is TRBJ2-2, the V gene TRBV6-2 or TRBV6-3; maybe TRBD2 (5 bases). There are 17 residues in the CDR3. The germline gives CDR1 MNHEY, CDR2 SVGEGT. This CDR3 reads CASSYSAGDRTNEKLFF. CDR3 DNA (partial): TGTGCCAGCAGTTACTCGGCCGGGGATCGTACTAATGAAAAG.

This clone was detected many times. The CDR3 end falls 3 residues outside the read, so it is completed with the germline J gene. The V gene is TRBV5-6, the J gene TRBJ2-1; no clear D. The V gene lost 6 bases and the J gene lost 3 bases, with 16 bases spanning the gap. Germline V lookup: CDR1 SGHDT, CDR2 YYEEEE. This CDR3 has 15 residues. The chain's CDR3 is CASTLGPTNYNEQFF. Partial CDR3 DNA: TGTGCCAGCACCCTTGGGCCTACGAACTACAATGAG.